Sequencing of this T cell receptor beta chain was carried out in a study of T cell responses to AZD1222 COVID-19 vaccine. Notes on the study in general: Regions 160-218 and 743-854 dominated among vaccine-associated CD4 TCRs spanning spike. Just a handful of AZD1222 recipients tested seropositive at baseline. Donors were mostly white British, more females; clonal diversity possibly underestimated.

This clone appeared a single time. Its matching antigen is unknown. The CDR3 runs to 12 residues. The V gene's germline CDR1 is SEHNR and CDR2 FQNEAQ (reference sequence). V lost 2 bases and J lost 5, with 5 bases in between. Method: immunoSEQ multiplex PCR; TCRdb's copy keeps in-frame clones and lacks some. Of some 130,000 clones listed, around 90% are singletons. The sequence came from an adult in good health. This sample comprised peripheral blood, obtained on day 0 of AZD1222 vaccination. The chain employs TRBV7-9 and TRBJ2-3; D is unresolved. CDR3 amino acids: CASSLLRDTQYF. CDR3 bases: TGTGCCAGCAGCTTACTCCGAGATACGCAGTATTTT.